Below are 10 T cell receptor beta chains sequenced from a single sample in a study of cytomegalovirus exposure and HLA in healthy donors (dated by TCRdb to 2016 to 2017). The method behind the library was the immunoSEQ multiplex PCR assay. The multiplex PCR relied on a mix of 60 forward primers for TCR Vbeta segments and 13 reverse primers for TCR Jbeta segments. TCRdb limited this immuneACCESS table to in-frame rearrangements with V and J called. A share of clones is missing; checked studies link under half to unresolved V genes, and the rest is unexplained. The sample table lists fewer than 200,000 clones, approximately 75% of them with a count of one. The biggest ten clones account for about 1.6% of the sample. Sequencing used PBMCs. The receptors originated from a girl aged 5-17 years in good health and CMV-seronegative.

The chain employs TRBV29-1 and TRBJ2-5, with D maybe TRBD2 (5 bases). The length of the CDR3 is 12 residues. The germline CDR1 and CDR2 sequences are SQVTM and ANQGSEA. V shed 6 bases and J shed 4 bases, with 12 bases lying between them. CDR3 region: CSVGGIGETQYF. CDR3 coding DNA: TGCAGCGTAGGAGGCATTGGAGAGACCCAGTACTTC.

CDR3 nucleotides: TGTGCCGGTCATCGCGGGCTGAACACTGAAGCTTTCTTT. Residues: CAGHRGLNTEAFF. The chain combines TRBV2 with TRBJ1-1; D call uncertain. The CDR3 totals 13 residues. Germline CDR1 is SNHLY and CDR2 is FYNNEI. The V gene lost 11 bases and the J gene lost 0 bases, with 13 bases spanning the gap.

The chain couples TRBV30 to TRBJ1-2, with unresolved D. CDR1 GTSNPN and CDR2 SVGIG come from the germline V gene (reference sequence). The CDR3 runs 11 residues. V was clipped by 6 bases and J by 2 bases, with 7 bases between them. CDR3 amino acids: CACTENYGYTF. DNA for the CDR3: TGTGCCTGTACAGAGAACTATGGCTACACCTTC.

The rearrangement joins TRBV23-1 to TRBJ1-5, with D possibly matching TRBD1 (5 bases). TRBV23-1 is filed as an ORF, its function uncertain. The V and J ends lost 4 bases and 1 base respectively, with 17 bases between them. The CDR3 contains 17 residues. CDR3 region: CASSPPRALDSNQPQHF. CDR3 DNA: TGCGCCAGCAGTCCACCCAGGGCTCTAGACAGCAATCAGCCCCAGCATTTT.

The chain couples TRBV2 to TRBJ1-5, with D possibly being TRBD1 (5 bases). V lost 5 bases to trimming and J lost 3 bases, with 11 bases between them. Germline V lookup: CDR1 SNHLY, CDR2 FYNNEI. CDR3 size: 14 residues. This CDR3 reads CASSKRDSNQPQHF. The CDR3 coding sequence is TGTGCCAGCAGTAAGCGGGACTCCAATCAGCCCCAGCATTTT.

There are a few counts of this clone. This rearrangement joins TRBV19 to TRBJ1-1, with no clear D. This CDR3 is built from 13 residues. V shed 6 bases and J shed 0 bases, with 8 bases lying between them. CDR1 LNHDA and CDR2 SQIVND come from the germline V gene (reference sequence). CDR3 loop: CASRAGLNTEAFF. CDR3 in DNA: TGTGCCAGTAGGGCGGGGTTGAACACTGAAGCTTTCTTT.

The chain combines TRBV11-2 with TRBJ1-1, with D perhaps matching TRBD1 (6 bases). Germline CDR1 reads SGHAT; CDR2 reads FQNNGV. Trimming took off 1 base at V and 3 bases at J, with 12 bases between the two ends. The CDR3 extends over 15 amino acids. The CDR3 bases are TGTGCCAGCAGCTTAGTTATACCAGGGGACACTGAAGCTTTCTTT. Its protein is CASSLVIPGDTEAFF. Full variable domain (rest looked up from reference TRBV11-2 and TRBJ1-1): EAGVAQSPRYKIIEKRQSVAFWCNPISGHATLYWYQQILGQGPKLLIQFQNNGVVDDSQLPKDRFSAERLKGVDSTLKIQPAKLEDSAVYLCASSLVIPGDTEAFFGQGTRLTVV.

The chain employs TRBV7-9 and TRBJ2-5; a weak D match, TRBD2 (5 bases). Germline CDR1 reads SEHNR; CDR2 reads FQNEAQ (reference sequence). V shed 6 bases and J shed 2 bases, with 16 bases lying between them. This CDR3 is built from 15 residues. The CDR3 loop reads CASSDAGDRQETQYF. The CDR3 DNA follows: TGTGCCAGCAGTGACGCGGGTGATAGGCAAGAGACCCAGTACTTC.

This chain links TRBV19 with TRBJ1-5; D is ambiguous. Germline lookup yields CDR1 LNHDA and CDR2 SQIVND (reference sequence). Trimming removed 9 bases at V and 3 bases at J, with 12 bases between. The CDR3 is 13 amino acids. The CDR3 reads CASLPANNQPQHF. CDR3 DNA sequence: TGTGCCAGCCTGCCCGCGAACAATCAGCCCCAGCATTTT.

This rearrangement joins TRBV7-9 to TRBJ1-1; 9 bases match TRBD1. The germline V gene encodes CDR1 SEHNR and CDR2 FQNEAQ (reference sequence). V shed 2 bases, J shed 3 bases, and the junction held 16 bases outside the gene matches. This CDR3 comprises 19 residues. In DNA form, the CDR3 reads TGTGCCAGCAGCTTACCGGGACAGGGTGAGTCTTTTCTCGACACTGAAGCTTTCTTT. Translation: CASSLPGQGESFLDTEAFF. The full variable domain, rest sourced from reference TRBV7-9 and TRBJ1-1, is DTGVSQNPRHKITKRGQNVTFRCDPISEHNRLYWYRQTLGQGPEFLTYFQNEAQLEKSRLLSDRFSAERPKGSFSTLEIQRTEQGDSAMYLCASSLPGQGESFLDTEAFFGQGTRLTVV.